Below, 28 T cell receptor beta chains from the same sample are listed, as sequenced in a study of regulatory T cells in long-lasting Graves disease. Assembly of TCR beta libraries relied on iRepertoire HTBI primers together with Arm-PCR of CDR3 regions. From the multiplex PCR reads, TCRdb called clonotypes with MiXCR, one entry per CDR3 protein. The sample shows over 350,000 distinct CDR3 sequences, around 15% of them seen only once. The time point denotes: newly diagnosed GD, antithyroid drugs for less than 3 months. PBMC RNA served as the TCR library source. This same sample was also part of a study on T cells in Graves' hyperthyroidism and ophthalmopathy.

The material was peripheral blood mononuclear cells (PBMCs), obtained at new diagnosis, from a patient treated with antithyroid drugs. The receptors stem from a woman in her 50s with Graves disease.

This clonotype occurred many times. This rearrangement joins TRBV24-1 to TRBJ2-1; 9 bases map to TRBD2. CDR1 is KGHDR, CDR2 SFDVKD, per germline. V shed 0 bases and J 7 bases; nucleotides not matched to a gene: 9. The CDR3 runs to 17 residues. Here the CDR3 DNA reads TGTGCCACCAGTGATTTGCGAGGGACTAGCCGGATGAATGAGCAGTTCTTC. Residues: CATSDLRGTSRMNEQFF.

This clonotype has at least ten counts. The rearrangement uses TRBV19 and TRBJ2-4; 10 bases fit TRBD2. Trimming removed 5 bases from V and 8 bases from J; junction bases left unmatched: 9. The CDR3 totals 15 residues. Germline CDR1 is LNHDA and CDR2 is SQIVND (reference sequence). The chain's CDR3 is CASSHEASGSDIQYF. The CDR3 DNA follows: TGTGCCAGTAGTCACGAGGCTAGCGGGAGTGACATTCAGTACTTC.

In its sample, this clonotype was seen many times. The rearrangement uses TRBV2 and TRBJ2-3, with TRBD2 as a possible D gene (6 bases). CDR3 length equals 18 residues. Trimming took 1 base from V and 4 from J, leaving 21 bases between them. Germline V CDR1 and CDR2: SNHLY, FYNNEI. The CDR3: CASSEDGRPGAGADTQYF. CDR3 sequence (DNA): TGTGCCAGCAGTGAAGACGGAAGGCCCGGAGCGGGCGCAGATACGCAGTATTTT.

Details on this clonotype: A much larger clone is a single base away; this may be a read error. The chain couples TRBV4-2 to TRBJ2-5; 10 nucleotides line up with TRBD1. The germline gives CDR1 LGHNA, CDR2 YNFKEQ. Trimming removed 3 bases from V and 1 base from J; junction bases left unmatched: 2. The CDR3 has 15 amino acids. CDR3 in amino acids: CASSHDRGLQETQYF. The DNA for the CDR3 is TGTGCCAGCAGCCATGACAGGGGGCTCCAAGAGACCCAGTACTTC.

In this sample, this clonotype turned up many times. The chain recombines TRBV18 with TRBJ1-2; D is ambiguous. From germline, CDR1 is KGHSH and CDR2 LQKENI. The ends were cut back, 3 bases at V and 6 bases at J, with 14 bases in the middle. The CDR3 is 14 residues long. CDR3 in DNA: TGTGCCAGCTCACCGGCAGCAACTACTGATGGCTACACCTTC. Amino acid sequence: CASSPAATTDGYTF.

The chain uses TRBV9 and TRBJ2-2; D gene unclear. Germline values: CDR1 SGDLS, CDR2 YYNGEE. This CDR3 has 16 amino acids. The ends were cut back, 3 bases at V and 0 bases at J, with 12 bases in the middle. Here the CDR3 reads CASSAGIAANTGELFF. The CDR3 region has the DNA TGTGCCAGCAGCGCAGGTATAGCAGCGAACACCGGGGAGCTGTTTTTT.

This clonotype was counted at least ten times. The chain has TRBV3-1 and TRBJ2-2; D is unclear. The germline V gene encodes CDR1 LGHDT and CDR2 YNNKEL (reference sequence). This CDR3 comprises 13 residues. V gave up 4 bases and J gave up 5 bases, with 8 bases separating them. CDR3 region: CASSPRRTGELFF. The CDR3, as DNA: TGTGCCAGCAGCCCACGGCGTACCGGGGAGCTGTTTTTT.

This clonotype was observed a few times. V and J are TRBV11-3 and TRBJ2-1, with 14 bases aligning to TRBD2. The V and J ends lost 5 bases and 15 bases, in that order; junction bases with no gene match: 18. The CDR3 consists of 17 residues. Germline assignment: CDR1 SGHNT and CDR2 YENEEA. Written as DNA, the CDR3 is TGTGCCAGCAGCCAAGGACTAGCGGGAGGTTCCATATCTCCACGGTTCTTC. Amino acid sequence: CASSQGLAGGSISPRFF.

This clonotype showed up many times. The chain couples TRBV6-2 or TRBV6-3 to TRBJ2-1, with TRBD2 matching 15 bases. The CDR3 covers 16 residues. Unmatched junction bases numbered 3, after V lost 1 base and J lost 8 bases. CDR1 and CDR2 (germline): MNHEY, SVGEGT. This CDR3 reads CASSYWTSGRAYEQFF. In DNA, the CDR3 is TGTGCCAGCAGTTACTGGACTAGCGGGAGGGCCTATGAGCAGTTCTTC.

V and J are TRBV10-1 and TRBJ2-1; tentatively, D is TRBD1 (5 bases). The CDR3 spans 14 residues. From germline, CDR1 is WNHNN and CDR2 SYGVQD (reference sequence). The V end was cut by 2 bases, the J end by 8 bases, with 13 bases between. CDR3 nucleotides: TGCGCCAGCAGTGAGAGGGGTAATGGGGATGAGCAGTTCTTC. This sequence encodes CASSERGNGDEQFF.

This clonotype was seen at least ten times. The rearrangement uses TRBV27 and TRBJ2-7; 7 positions match TRBD2. CDR3 length equals 13 residues. CDR1 and CDR2 from the germline V gene are MNHEY and SMNVEV (reference sequence). V lost 10 bases, J lost 0 bases, and 6 bases stayed unmatched. The CDR3 sequence: CATAAGASYEQYF. The CDR3, as DNA: TGTGCCACCGCGGCGGGAGCCTCCTACGAGCAGTACTTC.

This clonotype was picked up many times. The rearrangement uses TRBV28 and TRBJ1-4; 10 bases match TRBD1. The CDR3 contains 15 residues. The V gene end was trimmed by 6 bases and the J gene end by 8 bases; junction bases not matched to a gene: 9. Germline values: CDR1 MDHEN, CDR2 SYDVKM. The CDR3 protein is CASSPPDRGMEKLFF. The CDR3 nucleotides are TGTGCCAGCAGCCCACCGGACAGGGGGATGGAAAAACTGTTTTTT. Together with reference TRBV28 and TRBJ1-4, the CDR3 gives the full variable domain: DVKVTQSSRYLVKRTGEKVFLECVQDMDHENMFWYRQDPGLGLRLIYFSYDVKMKEKGDIPEGYSVSREKKERFSLILESASTNQTSMYLCASSPPDRGMEKLFFGSGTQLSVL.

This clonotype was counted at least ten times. The J gene is TRBJ2-1, the V gene TRBV27, with no clear D. Germline loops: CDR1 MNHEY, CDR2 SMNVEV (reference sequence). This CDR3 has 14 residues. Trimming stripped 8 bases from V and 2 bases from J, with 13 bases between. The CDR3: CASGVNGAYNEQFF. The DNA of the CDR3 is TGTGCCAGCGGCGTAAACGGAGCCTACAATGAGCAGTTCTTC.

There are many counts of this clonotype. The chain couples TRBV28 to TRBJ2-3; 7 bases fit TRBD1. The CDR3 is made up of 15 amino acids. Germline values: CDR1 MDHEN, CDR2 SYDVKM. The junction had 8 bases not matched to a gene; V was cut back by 5 bases and J by 3 bases. The CDR3, as DNA: TGTGCCAGCAGTCCCCCGACAGGGCTGACAGATACGCAGTATTTT. This codes for CASSPPTGLTDTQYF.

This chain uses TRBV5-1 with TRBJ1-2; no definite D call. The CDR3 length is 13 residues. Germline CDR1 is SGHRS and CDR2 is YFSETQ. V was trimmed by 2 bases and J by 4 bases, leaving 9 bases between them. In DNA form, the CDR3 reads TGCGCCAGCAGCTTTGATCCAGTCTATGGCTACACCTTC. Amino acid sequence: CASSFDPVYGYTF.

V is TRBV28 and J is TRBJ2-3, with 10 positions matching TRBD2. CDR1 and CDR2 (germline): MDHEN, SYDVKM. This CDR3 spans 15 amino acids. Germline trimming cut 5 bases from V and 3 bases from J; bases unmatched to any gene: 5. In DNA, the CDR3 is TGTGCCAGCAGTACCCCGGGACTAGCGACAGATACGCAGTATTTT. Translating gives CASSTPGLATDTQYF.

The chain carries TRBV6-2 or TRBV6-3 and TRBJ2-3; 8 nucleotides match TRBD1. V trimming: 5 bases; J trimming: 3 bases; junction bases outside the gene matches: 10. The CDR3 extends over 16 amino acids. CDR1 and CDR2 from the germline V gene are MNHEY and SVGEGT. In DNA form, the CDR3 reads TGTGCCAGCAGTGAATTCGGGACAGGAAGTACAGATACGCAGTATTTT. Encoded protein: CASSEFGTGSTDTQYF.

This clonotype came up many times. The V gene is TRBV20-1, the J gene TRBJ1-4; D remains unclear. Germline V gene data show CDR1 as DFQATT and CDR2 as SNEGSKA (reference sequence). The CDR3 runs to 14 residues. Trimming pared 6 bases from V and 3 bases from J, leaving 14 bases between. The CDR3 bases are TGCAGTGCCCCCAGTGAGCCGGCTAATGAAAAACTGTTTTTT. Translation: CSAPSEPANEKLFF.

As regards this clonotype: One end of the junction is discordant with germline, which a read error may explain. J is TRBJ1-2 and V is TRBV30, with D hard to call. CDR3 length: 15 residues. The germline V gene encodes CDR1 GTSNPN and CDR2 SVGIG (reference sequence). The chain's CDR3 is CTWSDLRRRYYGYTF. In DNA, the CDR3 is TGTACCTGGAGTGATTTGAGGCGAAGATACTATGGCTACACCTTC.

This clonotype was detected ten times or more. The rearrangement joins TRBV10-3 to TRBJ2-7, with 9 nucleotides matching TRBD2. CDR3 length: 15 amino acids. Germline V gives CDR1 ENHRY, CDR2 SYGVKD. Trimming took 5 bases from V and 6 from J; bases not matched to a gene: 11. The DNA of the CDR3 is TGTGCCATCAGTTCTCGCAGCGGGAGGATTGGCGAGCAGTACTTC. As protein: CAISSRSGRIGEQYF.

A few counts support this clonotype. The chain links TRBV6-2 or TRBV6-3 to TRBJ2-7; 10 bases agree with TRBD2. CDR1 is MNHEY, CDR2 SVGEGT, per germline. Germline trimming cut 5 bases from V and 11 bases from J; bases unmatched to any gene: 3. The CDR3 totals 11 residues. CDR3: CASSLAGVKYF. The DNA for the CDR3 is TGTGCCAGCAGTCTAGCGGGAGTCAAGTACTTC.

This clonotype was picked up many times. The chain employs TRBV7-8 and TRBJ2-1, with 7 bases lining up with TRBD2. The CDR3 extends over 16 amino acids. Trimming at V came to 4 bases and at J to 1 base, leaving 7 bases not matched to a gene. In germline, CDR1 is SGHVS, CDR2 FQNEAQ. In DNA, the CDR3 is TGTGCCAGCAGCTACCTAGCGGCTACATCCTACAATGAGCAGTTCTTC. Amino acid sequence: CASSYLAATSYNEQFF.

This clonotype was counted only a few times. This chain joins TRBV4-1 and TRBJ2-3, with 12 bases identical to TRBD2. Trimming at V came to 3 bases and at J to 0 bases, leaving 4 bases not matched to a gene. The CDR3 consists of 17 residues. Germline CDR1 reads MGHRA; CDR2 reads YSYEKL. The DNA for the CDR3 is TGCGCCAGCAGCCATAACGGACTAGCGGGAAGCACAGATACGCAGTATTTT. Translation gives CASSHNGLAGSTDTQYF.

The rearrangement links TRBV7-2 to TRBJ1-5; D may be TRBD1 (6 bases). The CDR3 sequence is 18 residues long. Looked up from germline, CDR1 is SGHTA and CDR2 is FQGNSA. V lost 4 bases and J 2 bases, leaving 21 bases between the germline ends. CDR3 loop: CASSSTTNTGYGNQPQHF. The CDR3 DNA reads TGTGCCAGCAGCTCCACTACCAACACAGGGTATGGCAATCAGCCCCAGCATTTT.

In this sample, this clonotype turned up many times. The chain combines TRBV11-2 with TRBJ2-1; the D call may be TRBD1 or TRBD2 (5 bases each). CDR3 length: 15 amino acids. Trimming removed 6 bases at V and 1 base at J, with 13 bases between. Germline V gene lookup returns CDR1 SGHAT and CDR2 FQNNGV. The CDR3 nucleotides read TGTGCCAGCAGACAAGAGGGGTGGTCCTACAATGAGCAGTTCTTC. Amino acid sequence: CASRQEGWSYNEQFF.

A few counts support this clonotype. This chain uses TRBV27 with TRBJ1-5; 9 nucleotides line up with TRBD1. The CDR3 loop spans 17 amino acids. Germline CDR1 reads MNHEY; CDR2 reads SMNVEV (reference sequence). J was trimmed by 1 base and V by 3 bases; bases with no gene match: 7. CDR3 sequence (DNA): TGTGCCAGCAGTTTTTACAGGGGGCTCGGGAGCAATCAGCCCCAGCATTTT. Translated: CASSFYRGLGSNQPQHF.

The chain carries TRBV18 and TRBJ2-1, with TRBD1 identical over 7 bases. The CDR3 contains 13 residues. CDR1 is KGHSH, CDR2 LQKENI, per germline. V lost 4 bases, J lost 5 bases, and 2 bases stayed unmatched. CDR3 sequence (DNA): TGTGCCAGCTCACAGGGGGCCCACAATGAGCAGTTCTTC. It yields the protein CASSQGAHNEQFF.

This clonotype was counted between two and nine times. The DNA for the CDR3 is TGCGCCAGCAGCTTGGCGGCCGCAGCCCTAGACTACAATGAGCAGTTCTTC. Its protein is CASSLAAAALDYNEQFF. V usage is TRBV5-1 and J usage is TRBJ2-1; D is unresolved. This CDR3 is 17 amino acids long. V was trimmed by 0 bases and J by 3 bases, leaving 16 bases between them. Per the germline V gene, CDR1 is SGHRS and CDR2 is YFSETQ.